Below, 29 T cell receptor beta chains from the same sample are listed, as sequenced in a study of blood T cell repertoires in COVID-19 (dated by TCRdb to the early 2020s). The library was prepared using the immunoSEQ multiplex PCR assay. TCRdb stores this immuneACCESS table with in-frame sequences only. Part of the clones is absent; in the studies checked, under half of the shortfall reflects unresolved V genes, and no reason is known for the rest. The sample yields 94,000 or so clones; 85% to 90% were counted once. Of the sample, about 5% falls within the top ten clones. Sample: peripheral blood. The receptors shown here come from a woman aged 80 or over with active COVID-19.

The chain uses TRBV6-6 and TRBJ2-7; TRBD1 might be the D (6 bases). Per the germline V gene, CDR1 is MNHNY and CDR2 is SVGAGI (reference sequence). CDR3 length equals 15 residues. Trimming took 0 bases from V and 3 from J, leaving 12 bases between them. CDR3 in amino acids: CASSYSGGQIYEQYF. The CDR3 DNA reads TGTGCCAGCAGTTACTCCGGAGGACAGATCTACGAGCAGTACTTC.

This chain uses TRBV5-4 with TRBJ1-3; maybe TRBD1 (5 bases). Germline V gene sequence: CDR1 SGHNT, CDR2 YYREEE (reference sequence). The length of the CDR3 is 16 residues. V was cut by 0 bases and J by 3 bases, with 13 bases left in between. In DNA form, the CDR3 reads TGTGCCAGCAGCTTGGGGGGGACTACAATTGGAAACACCATATATTTT. This gives the protein CASSLGGTTIGNTIYF.

The chain combines TRBV14 with TRBJ1-2; TRBD1 might be the D (6 bases). Trimming stripped 4 bases from V and 2 bases from J, with 14 bases between. Germline CDR1 SGHDN, CDR2 FVKESK. The CDR3 length is 15 residues. Here the CDR3 reads CASSLGRQANYGYTF. The CDR3 DNA follows: TGTGCCAGCAGCCTCGGGCGACAGGCGAACTATGGCTACACCTTC.

The chain combines TRBV24-1 with TRBJ2-1; 9 bases are a match to TRBD1. There are 16 residues in the CDR3. Germline CDR1 reads KGHDR; CDR2 reads SFDVKD. After removal of 1 base from V and 5 bases from J, the junction contained 5 bases not matched to a gene. DNA of the CDR3: TGTGCCACCAGTGATTTTTGGGACAGGGACAACAATGAGCAGTTCTTC. This encodes CATSDFWDRDNNEQFF.

The rearrangement uses TRBV12-5 and TRBJ2-5, with 7 bases aligning to TRBD1. Germline V CDR1 and CDR2: LGHNT, FRNRAP. CDR3 length: 14 residues. Trimming removed 5 bases from V and 5 bases from J; junction bases left unmatched: 8. The CDR3, as DNA: TGTGCTAGTGGTCTCCAGGGGGTGACGGAGACCCAGTACTTC. It encodes CASGLQGVTETQYF.

The chain joins TRBV3-1 (or the pseudogene TRBV3-2) to TRBJ2-1; 8 bases are shared with TRBD1. The length of the CDR3 is 17 residues. V gave up 5 bases and J gave up 7 bases; unmatched junction bases: 16. Per germline, CDR1 LGHDT and CDR2 YNNKEL (reference sequence). The CDR3: CASSTRDRTLEGNEQFF. In DNA form, the CDR3 reads TGTGCCAGCAGCACCCGGGACAGGACATTGGAAGGGAATGAGCAGTTCTTC.

This sequence joins TRBV6-2 or TRBV6-3 and TRBJ2-1, with 10 bases aligning to TRBD2. Trimming cost V 6 bases and J 7 bases; bases outside gene matches: 9. The CDR3 is 15 residues long. Germline CDR1 reads MNHEY; CDR2 reads SVGEGT. The CDR3 bases are TGTGCCAGCAGCAGAGGCACTAGCGGGATAAATGAGCAGTTCTTC. This translates into CASSRGTSGINEQFF.

The V gene is TRBV27, the J gene TRBJ2-2; TRBD2 matches at 11 bases. The CDR3 has 15 residues. The V segment lost 8 bases and the J segment 4 bases; nucleotides outside the gene matches: 6. Germline-derived CDR1 and CDR2 are MNHEY and SMNVEV (reference sequence). CDR3 nucleotides: TGTGCCAGCCTGAAACTAGCGGGAGTCACCGGGGAGCTGTTTTTT. As protein: CASLKLAGVTGELFF.

V is TRBV9 and J is TRBJ1-2; no reliable D call. V was cut by 4 bases and J by 4 bases, with 17 bases left in between. The CDR3 is made up of 15 amino acids. The germline gives CDR1 SGDLS, CDR2 YYNGEE. The CDR3 DNA follows: TGTGCCAGCAGCCCCGCAGTCCACCCTAGCTATGGCTACACCTTC. It is translated as CASSPAVHPSYGYTF.

The rearrangement uses TRBV24-1 and TRBJ1-2; 9 bases line up with TRBD1. The germline CDR1 and CDR2 sequences are KGHDR and SFDVKD. The CDR3 totals 16 residues. J gave up 7 bases and V 7 bases, and 15 bases lay outside the gene matches. CDR3 coding DNA: TGTGCCACCAGGGAAGAACAGGGGGCGAGATACGGTGGCTACACCTTC. Translated: CATREEQGARYGGYTF.

This chain connects TRBV28 to TRBJ1-1, with a possible D match to TRBD1 (5 bases). CDR1 is MDHEN, CDR2 SYDVKM, per germline. The germline V and J ends were trimmed by 1 base and 3 bases, with 12 bases remaining between them. CDR3 length equals 15 residues. The CDR3 sequence is CASSLSLRGDTEAFF. Here the CDR3 DNA reads TGTGCCAGCAGTTTATCTCTCCGGGGGGACACTGAAGCTTTCTTT.

V is TRBV4-3 and J is TRBJ2-3, with no clear D. Germline values: CDR1 LGHNA, CDR2 YSLEER. The CDR3 consists of 15 residues. V lost 1 base to trimming and J lost 2 bases, with 10 bases between them. The CDR3 spells CASSQGAISTDTQYF. The CDR3 DNA reads as TGCGCCAGCAGCCAAGGAGCGATATCCACAGATACGCAGTATTTT.

The rearrangement uses TRBV4-2 and TRBJ2-7; TRBD2 matches 8 bases. With V trimmed by 4 bases and J by 7 bases, 3 bases remained unmatched. Germline V gene lookup returns CDR1 LGHNA and CDR2 YNFKEQ. The length of the CDR3 is 12 residues. In DNA, the CDR3 is TGTGCCAGCAGCCCAACTAGCGGAGAGCAGTACTTC. Amino acids: CASSPTSGEQYF.

The rearrangement joins TRBV18 to TRBJ2-7; 8 bases fit TRBD1. Germline trimming cut 2 bases from V and 2 bases from J; bases unmatched to any gene: 8. The CDR3 is 16 amino acids. Per the germline V gene, CDR1 is KGHSH and CDR2 is LQKENI. The CDR3 spells CASSPGRQGLPYEQYF. CDR3 nucleotide sequence: TGTGCCAGCTCACCAGGGCGACAGGGGCTTCCCTACGAGCAGTACTTC.

The J gene is TRBJ1-2, the V gene TRBV25-1; 7 positions match TRBD1. The CDR3 extends over 15 amino acids. Germline V gene data show CDR1 as MGHDK and CDR2 as SYGVNS. Germline trimming cut 5 bases from V and 5 bases from J; bases unmatched to any gene: 11. The CDR3 here is CASSRRDRPLYGYTF. The CDR3, as DNA: TGTGCCAGCAGTCGCCGGGACAGACCTCTATATGGCTACACCTTC.

The CDR3 region has the DNA TGTGCCTGGAGTTCCGACTACGCGCGCAATGAGCAGTTCTTC. It yields the protein CAWSSDYARNEQFF. The rearrangement uses TRBV30 and TRBJ2-1; a weak D match, TRBD2 (5 bases). The V gene's germline CDR1 is GTSNPN and CDR2 SVGIG (reference sequence). The CDR3 loop spans 14 amino acids. V was trimmed by 2 bases and J by 6 bases, leaving 14 bases between them.

The chain carries TRBV24-1 and TRBJ1-5, with D hard to call. From germline, CDR1 is KGHDR and CDR2 SFDVKD. The CDR3 sequence is 11 residues long. V was trimmed by 9 bases and J by 6 bases, leaving 8 bases between them. CDR3 bases: TGTGCCACCCCTACGGGTCAGCCCCAGCATTTT. It translates to CATPTGQPQHF.

In its sample, this clone was seen once. The chain combines TRBV11-2 with TRBJ2-7; D possibly corresponds to TRBD2 (6 bases). Germline CDR1 SGHAT, CDR2 FQNNGV. This CDR3 region has 16 residues. V lost 7 bases, J lost 6 bases, and 25 bases lay in between. DNA for the CDR3: TGTGCCAGCAACACACGGACGGGGGTCCTGGGAGGCGAGCAGTACTTC. Its protein is CASNTRTGVLGGEQYF.

This chain links TRBV15 with TRBJ2-5; 7 nucleotides line up with TRBD2. Germline assignment: CDR1 LNHNV and CDR2 YYDKDF (reference sequence). J was trimmed by 5 bases and V by 5 bases; bases with no gene match: 17. The CDR3 consists of 17 residues. The CDR3 loop reads CATSGWIGLGTKETQYF. Written as DNA, the CDR3 is TGTGCCACCAGCGGTTGGATTGGACTAGGTACCAAGGAGACCCAGTACTTC.

This clone was seen once. At one boundary the junction diverges from the germline segment, which might be a read error. This rearrangement joins TRBV7-8 to TRBJ1-1; 10 bases are shared with TRBD1. In germline, CDR1 is SGHVS, CDR2 FQNEAQ. The CDR3 spans 15 residues. The CDR3 spells CASNLMGQGLTEAFF. CDR3 nucleotide sequence: TGTGCCAGCAACTTAATGGGACAGGGGCTCACTGAAGCTTTCTTT.

The rearrangement links TRBV6-4 to TRBJ2-7; TRBD1 matches 9 bases. The CDR3 is made up of 19 amino acids. The V gene end was trimmed by 6 bases and the J gene end by 0 bases; junction bases not matched to a gene: 18. CDR1 and CDR2 (germline): MRHNA, SNTAGT. The CDR3 protein is CASRLGTVLGQGRSYEQYF. The DNA for the CDR3 is TGTGCCAGCAGATTGGGTACCGTATTGGGACAGGGTCGCTCCTACGAGCAGTACTTC.

This clone was seen only a few times. This chain links TRBV3-1 (or the pseudogene TRBV3-2) with TRBJ2-1; a possible D gene is TRBD1 (6 bases). The CDR3 is 16 residues long. Per the germline V gene, CDR1 is LGHDT and CDR2 is YNNKEL (reference sequence). Trimming removed 1 base from V and 10 bases from J, with 20 bases in between. DNA for the CDR3: TGTGCCAGCAGCCAAGCTTACCGGGACATGCCTCTGGAGCAGTTCTTC. Residues: CASSQAYRDMPLEQFF.

The rearrangement joins TRBV20-1 to TRBJ1-1; the D is unclear. CDR3 size: 14 residues. Trimming removed 3 bases at V and 3 bases at J, with 14 bases between. Germline V gene data show CDR1 as DFQATT and CDR2 as SNEGSKA (reference sequence). CDR3 residues: CSASNPGGDTEAFF. The CDR3 region has the DNA TGCAGTGCTAGTAATCCGGGAGGAGACACTGAAGCTTTCTTT.

The chain employs TRBV2 and TRBJ1-4; 8 bases are shared with TRBD1. Per germline, CDR1 SNHLY and CDR2 FYNNEI. The CDR3 consists of 15 residues. The V and J ends lost 4 bases and 7 bases, in that order; junction bases with no gene match: 8. CDR3 residues: CASSVGDRGSEKLFF. The CDR3 coding sequence is TGTGCCAGCAGTGTGGGTGACAGGGGCAGTGAAAAACTGTTTTTT.

V usage is TRBV18 and J usage is TRBJ1-2; 9 nucleotides line up with TRBD1. The V gene's germline CDR1 is KGHSH and CDR2 LQKENI. The CDR3 loop spans 13 amino acids. The trim removed 4 bases at V and 8 bases at J, leaving 5 bases unmatched. The CDR3 reads CASSRGQGSGYTF. CDR3 DNA: TGTGCCAGCTCACGTGGACAGGGGTCGGGCTACACCTTC.

This chain joins TRBV5-1 and TRBJ2-1; D is undetermined. The germline V gene has CDR1 SGHRS and CDR2 YFSETQ. Trimming pared 0 bases from V and 9 bases from J, leaving 10 bases between. The CDR3 is 13 residues long. CDR3 in amino acids: CASSLVPASEQFF. CDR3 bases: TGCGCCAGCAGCTTGGTTCCAGCGAGTGAGCAGTTCTTC.

This clone was picked up a small number of times. The chain links TRBV19 to TRBJ2-7; possible D gene TRBD2, 5 bases. This CDR3 is 12 amino acids long. Trimming shortened V by 7 bases and J by 7 bases, and 14 bases separated the two germline ends. Looked up from germline, CDR1 is LNHDA and CDR2 is SQIVND (reference sequence). CDR3 amino acids: CASKTGGGEQYF. CDR3 bases: TGTGCCAGTAAGACCGGAGGTGGGGAGCAGTACTTC.

The chain recombines TRBV3-1 (or the pseudogene TRBV3-2) with TRBJ2-6; perhaps TRBD1 as D (5 bases). This CDR3 comprises 17 residues. Germline V gives CDR1 LGHDT, CDR2 YNNKEL (reference sequence). The V and J ends lost 4 bases and 4 bases respectively, with 17 bases between them. CDR3 protein: CASSLGQGAQGANVLTF. CDR3 nucleotide sequence: TGTGCCAGCAGCCTCGGACAAGGGGCGCAAGGGGCCAACGTCCTGACTTTC.

V gene TRBV4-1 combines with J gene TRBJ1-4; D unclear. The CDR3 length is 15 residues. Germline loops: CDR1 MGHRA, CDR2 YSYEKL. V lost 0 bases and J 8 bases, leaving 13 bases between the germline ends. The CDR3 spells CASSQDYREREKLFF. CDR3 DNA sequence: TGCGCCAGCAGCCAAGATTACCGGGAGAGAGAAAAACTGTTTTTT.